These 11 T cell receptor beta chains originate from one sample sequenced in a study of blood T cell repertoires in COVID-19. Measured with immunoSEQ multiplex PCR; TCRdb has only the in-frame clones, and not every one. The table lists tens of thousands of clones, 83% of them singletons. Input material: peripheral blood. These receptors were obtained from a woman at least 80 years old with acute or convalescent COVID-19.

V is TRBV19 and J is TRBJ2-1; TRBD2 agrees at 11 bases. CDR3 length: 16 residues. Unmatched junction bases numbered 8, after V lost 5 bases and J lost 5 bases. Looked up from germline, CDR1 is LNHDA and CDR2 is SQIVND (reference sequence). In nucleotides, the CDR3 is TGTGCCAGTAGTCTTAAAGGGGGACTAGCGGACAATGAGCAGTTCTTC. Its protein product is CASSLKGGLADNEQFF.

The chain is built from TRBV10-2 and TRBJ2-2; tentative D call: TRBD1 (6 bases). The CDR3 length is 14 residues. Germline V gives CDR1 WSHSY, CDR2 SAAADI. V dropped 10 bases and J dropped 0 bases, with 12 bases sitting between them. CDR3 coding DNA: TGCGCCACCCAGGGGCTGTCGAACACCGGGGAGCTGTTTTTT. Translating gives CATQGLSNTGELFF.

This clone occurred once. The rearrangement links TRBV5-6 to TRBJ2-2; 8 nucleotides match TRBD2. There are 16 residues in the CDR3. Germline CDR1 reads SGHDT; CDR2 reads YYEEEE. J was trimmed by 4 bases and V by 4 bases; bases with no gene match: 9. CDR3 in amino acids: CASSMKRELGTGELFF. In nucleotides, the CDR3 is TGTGCCAGCAGCATGAAGCGGGAGCTCGGCACCGGGGAGCTGTTTTTT.

The chain recombines TRBV18 with TRBJ1-2, with D perhaps TRBD1 (6 bases). Trimming left V 6 bases short and J 2 bases short, with 10 bases between. The germline V gene encodes CDR1 KGHSH and CDR2 LQKENI. CDR3 length: 13 amino acids. This CDR3 is CASSADSNYGYTF. The CDR3 DNA reads as TGTGCCAGCTCCGCGGACAGCAACTATGGCTACACCTTC.

The chain uses TRBV5-1 and TRBJ2-5; 11 bases map to TRBD2. CDR1 and CDR2 from the germline V gene are SGHRS and YFSETQ. V lost 0 bases and J lost 2; bases outside the gene matches: 9. The CDR3 totals 18 residues. In DNA, the CDR3 is TGCGCCAGCAGCTTGGCTGGGCCGGGGACTAGCGGACAAGAGACCCAGTACTTC. It encodes CASSLAGPGTSGQETQYF.

The J gene is TRBJ2-7, the V gene TRBV5-6, with a weak D call TRBD1 (6 bases). Germline assignment: CDR1 SGHDT and CDR2 YYEEEE. The V end lost 3 bases, the J end lost 3 bases, and 16 bases lay between the germline ends. The length of the CDR3 is 15 residues. The CDR3 DNA reads TGTGCCAGCAGCTCCAAGAGACAGGTGAACTACGAGCAGTACTTC. Amino acids: CASSSKRQVNYEQYF. The full variable domain, rest sourced from reference TRBV5-6 and TRBJ2-7, is DAGVTQSPTHLIKTRGQQVTLRCSPKSGHDTVSWYQQALGQGPQFIFQYYEEEERQRGNFPDRFSGHQFPNYSSELNVNALLLGDSALYLCASSSKRQVNYEQYFGPGTRLTVT.

This chain joins TRBV3-1 (or the pseudogene TRBV3-2) and TRBJ2-1, with 9 bases identical to TRBD2. Germline trimming cut 1 base from V and 10 bases from J; bases unmatched to any gene: 8. This CDR3 contains 15 residues. From germline, CDR1 is LGHDT and CDR2 YNNKEL (reference sequence). This CDR3 reads CASSQVSGSLGEQFF. The CDR3 coding sequence is TGTGCCAGCAGCCAAGTTAGCGGGAGTCTCGGAGAGCAGTTCTTC.

The gene calls are TRBV4-2 and TRBJ2-2; 7 positions match TRBD1. The trim removed 8 bases at V and 3 bases at J, leaving 3 bases unmatched. Per the germline V gene, CDR1 is LGHNA and CDR2 is YNFKEQ. This CDR3 has 13 amino acids. In DNA form, the CDR3 reads TGTGCCAGCGGGGGACAGTACACCGGGGAGCTGTTTTTT. Amino acid sequence: CASGGQYTGELFF.

The chain joins TRBV2 to TRBJ2-1, with 9 bases fitting TRBD2. V dropped 6 bases and J dropped 9; count of bases not matched to a gene: 12. This CDR3 has 15 residues. Germline CDR1 and CDR2: SNHLY and FYNNEI. The CDR3 bases are TGTGCCAGCAGGGGAACTAGCGGGTTCTCGGGTGAGCAGTTCTTC. This codes for CASRGTSGFSGEQFF.

The CDR3 protein is CASSLSSGGITDTQYF. The CDR3 region has the DNA TGCGCCAGCAGCTTGTCTAGCGGAGGAATCACAGATACGCAGTATTTT. The V and J genes are TRBV5-1 and TRBJ2-3, with 7 bases identical to TRBD2. Unmatched junction bases numbered 7, after V lost 1 base and J lost 2 bases. The germline V gene encodes CDR1 SGHRS and CDR2 YFSETQ. CDR3 size: 16 residues. Based on the CDR3 plus reference TRBV5-1 and TRBJ2-3, the full variable domain is KAGVTQTPRYLIKTRGQQVTLSCSPISGHRSVSWYQQTPGQGLQFLFEYFSETQRNKGNFPGRFSGRQFSNSRSEMNVSTLELGDSALYLCASSLSSGGITDTQYFGPGTRLTVL.

The DNA of the CDR3 is TGTGCCAGCAGCCAAGACAGCGGGAGACGGAATGAGCAGTTCTTC. Encoded protein: CASSQDSGRRNEQFF. This rearrangement joins TRBV3-1 (or the pseudogene TRBV3-2) to TRBJ2-1; TRBD2 aligns across 8 bases. The ends lost 0 bases at V and 7 bases at J; junction bases unmatched: 5. Germline V CDR1 and CDR2: LGHDT, YNNKEL (reference sequence). The CDR3 sequence is 15 residues long.